These 21 T cell receptor beta chains were all obtained from the same sample, sequenced in a study of immune evolution from preneoplasia to lung adenocarcinoma. The data were produced by immunoSEQ multiplex PCR, yet TCRdb's version contains in-frame clones alone and is incomplete. The sample includes about 4,000 clones, about 80% seen only once; the top ten take around 11%. What was sequenced was FFPE minimally invasive lung adenocarcinoma tissue. These receptors originate from a person aged 65 to 85 with lung adenocarcinoma.

This clone was recorded a few times. The chain joins TRBV2 to TRBJ1-5; TRBD1 matches 8 bases. Unmatched junction bases numbered 3, after V lost 4 bases and J lost 4 bases. CDR3 length: 14 amino acids. Germline assignment: CDR1 SNHLY and CDR2 FYNNEI. The DNA of the CDR3 is TGTGCCAGCAGTGGACAGGGGAATAATCAGCCCCAGCATTTT. Amino acids: CASSGQGNNQPQHF. The full variable domain, with the rest looked up from reference TRBV2 and TRBJ1-5, is EPEVTQTPSHQVTQMGQEVILRCVPISNHLYFYWYRQILGQKVEFLVSFYNNEISEKSEIFDDQFSVERPDGSNFTLKIRSTKLEDSAMYFCASSGQGNNQPQHFGDGTRLSIL.

The CDR3 coding sequence is TGTGCCAGCAGCGCGTTACAGGGGGCGGGGGACTACGAGCAGTACTTC. Translated: CASSALQGAGDYEQYF. The gene calls are TRBV7-9 and TRBJ2-7; the match to TRBD1 covers 9 bases. The J segment lost 3 bases and the V segment lost 5 bases, leaving 11 bases of the junction unmatched. The CDR3 length is 16 residues. CDR1 is SEHNR and CDR2 is FQNEAQ in the germline V gene (reference sequence).

The chain couples TRBV19 to TRBJ1-1; no clear D gene. The CDR3 is 16 residues long. Trimming stripped 5 bases from V and 4 bases from J, with 20 bases between. CDR1 is LNHDA and CDR2 is SQIVND in the germline V gene (reference sequence). CDR3 loop: CASSPLRAEGSTEAFF. CDR3 nucleotide sequence: TGTGCCAGTAGTCCCCTGCGGGCCGAAGGAAGCACTGAAGCTTTCTTT.

This clone occurred a few times. The CDR3 region is CASSIIGAANEKLFF. Written as DNA, the CDR3 is TGTGCCAGTAGTATAATCGGGGCGGCTAATGAAAAACTGTTTTTT. The J gene is TRBJ1-4, the V gene TRBV19; D is possibly TRBD1 (5 bases). The germline V gene has CDR1 LNHDA and CDR2 SQIVND (reference sequence). V gave up 2 bases and J gave up 3 bases, with 10 bases separating them. The CDR3 is 15 amino acids.

This chain links TRBV28 with TRBJ2-7, with D tentatively TRBD1 (5 bases). Trimming left V 3 bases short and J 4 bases short, with 10 bases between. The length of the CDR3 is 13 residues. Germline CDR1 reads MDHEN; CDR2 reads SYDVKM. The CDR3 region is CASSFPGRYEQYF. DNA for the CDR3: TGTGCCAGCAGTTTTCCAGGGCGGTACGAGCAGTACTTC.

The chain uses TRBV7-2 and TRBJ2-1; 9 bases agree with TRBD2. The CDR3 spans 15 residues. Germline loops: CDR1 SGHTA, CDR2 FQGNSA. V was pared by 1 base and J by 7 bases, with 5 bases of the junction left unmatched. The CDR3 region has the DNA TGTGCCAGCAGCTTAGGGGCGGGGGGGCCTAATGAGCAGTTCTTC. Encoded protein: CASSLGAGGPNEQFF. Combining the CDR3 with reference TRBV7-2 and TRBJ2-1 gives the whole variable domain GAGVSQSPSNKVTEKGKDVELRCDPISGHTALYWYRQSLGQGLEFLIYFQGNSAPDKSGLPSDRFSAERTGGSVSTLTIQRTQQEDSAVYLCASSLGAGGPNEQFFGPGTRLTVL.

CDR3: CASSPERTTGELFF. CDR3 sequence (DNA): TGTGCCAGCTCACCTGAGCGTACCACCGGGGAGCTGTTTTTT. The chain recombines TRBV18 with TRBJ2-2; D is undetermined. The CDR3 runs to 14 residues. Germline V gene sequence: CDR1 KGHSH, CDR2 LQKENI. Trimming removed 3 bases at V and 4 bases at J, with 9 bases between.

This rearrangement joins TRBV7-2 to TRBJ1-2; D possibly corresponds to TRBD1 (5 bases). Germline V gene sequence: CDR1 SGHTA, CDR2 FQGNSA. The CDR3 runs to 17 residues. The ends were cut back, 2 bases at V and 4 bases at J, with 20 bases in the middle. The chain's CDR3 is CASSLSPEGRVSYGYTF. The CDR3 DNA is TGTGCCAGCAGCTTATCCCCAGAGGGGCGGGTAAGCTATGGCTACACCTTC.

In the case of this clone: This CDR3 is also generated by other DNA sequences in the sample. V usage is TRBV5-1 and J usage is TRBJ1-2; no definite D call. The germline gives CDR1 SGHRS, CDR2 YFSETQ. V lost 0 bases to trimming and J lost 2 bases, with 8 bases between them. The CDR3 has 14 residues. The CDR3: CASSLGQANYGYTF. CDR3 sequence (DNA): TGCGCCAGCAGCTTGGGTCAGGCGAACTATGGCTACACCTTC. The full variable domain, its missing parts supplied by reference TRBV5-1 and TRBJ1-2, is KAGVTQTPRYLIKTRGQQVTLSCSPISGHRSVSWYQQTPGQGLQFLFEYFSETQRNKGNFPGRFSGRQFSNSRSEMNVSTLELGDSALYLCASSLGQANYGYTFGSGTRLTVV.

This clone was counted between two and nine times. This chain uses TRBV6-1 with TRBJ1-1; TRBD1 aligns across 7 bases. CDR1 and CDR2 from the germline V gene are MNHNS and SASEGT. V lost 2 bases and J lost 3; bases outside the gene matches: 6. The CDR3 runs to 15 residues. The CDR3, as DNA: TGTGCCAGCAGTGAATCAGGGGGTTCGGACACTGAAGCTTTCTTT. Translated, it gives CASSESGGSDTEAFF.

This clone was observed a few times. The CDR3 protein is CASSLDRETYNEQFF. In DNA form, the CDR3 reads TGTGCCAGCAGTTTAGACAGGGAAACCTACAATGAGCAGTTCTTC. The chain couples TRBV27 to TRBJ2-1; 7 positions agree with TRBD1. Trimming at V came to 2 bases and at J to 2 bases, leaving 3 bases not matched to a gene. The CDR3 has 15 residues. Germline loops: CDR1 MNHEY, CDR2 SMNVEV (reference sequence).

The chain couples TRBV27 to TRBJ2-7, with a tentative D call TRBD1 (6 bases). Germline V CDR1 and CDR2: MNHEY, SMNVEV (reference sequence). The CDR3 runs to 15 residues. The V end was cut by 0 bases, the J end by 0 bases, with 9 bases between. The CDR3 coding sequence is TGTGCCAGCAGTTTATCGTGGGGGCTCTCCTACGAGCAGTACTTC. Its translation is CASSLSWGLSYEQYF.

Details on this clone: A read error may produce the germline difference seen at one junction end. The chain joins TRBV6-4 to TRBJ1-6; TRBD1 aligns across 7 bases. This CDR3 contains 14 residues. Per the germline V gene, CDR1 is MRHNA and CDR2 is SNTAGT. The DNA of the CDR3 is TGTGCCAGCAGCGCTACAGGGGAGAATTCACCCCTCCGCTTT. Translated, it gives CASSATGENSPLRF.

This chain links TRBV9 with TRBJ2-5; TRBD2 matches at 8 bases. V lost 5 bases to trimming and J lost 5 bases; unmatched junction nucleotides: 11. CDR3 size: 15 residues. Germline V gene data show CDR1 as SGDLS and CDR2 as YYNGEE. As DNA, the CDR3 is TGTGCCAGCAGTCCGGGACTAGAAGAGTTTGAGACCCAGTACTTC. This gives the protein CASSPGLEEFETQYF.

The V and J genes are TRBV11-2 and TRBJ1-2; D not certain. CDR3 length equals 15 residues. Germline CDR1 and CDR2: SGHAT and FQNNGV. V was cut by 4 bases and J by 0 bases, with 12 bases left in between. CDR3 bases: TGTGCCAGCAGCTCAACACAATTAGCTAACTATGGCTACACCTTC. Residues: CASSSTQLANYGYTF. Full variable domain (missing parts from reference TRBV11-2 and TRBJ1-2): EAGVAQSPRYKIIEKRQSVAFWCNPISGHATLYWYQQILGQGPKLLIQFQNNGVVDDSQLPKDRFSAERLKGVDSTLKIQPAKLEDSAVYLCASSSTQLANYGYTFGSGTRLTVV.

V usage is TRBV30 and J usage is TRBJ2-6, with TRBD1 as a possible D gene (6 bases). Trimming took 2 bases from V and 2 from J, leaving 7 bases between them. Germline lookup yields CDR1 GTSNPN and CDR2 SVGIG (reference sequence). The CDR3 sequence is 14 residues long. The CDR3 nucleotides are TGTGCCTGGAGTACAGGGACTGGGGCCAACGTCCTGACTTTC. Amino acid sequence: CAWSTGTGANVLTF.

About this clone itself: A single base separates this from a much larger clone, so it may be a read error. This specimen includes other DNA sequences encoding the same CDR3. The chain has TRBV10-2 and TRBJ1-4; D is unresolved. Germline V lookup: CDR1 WSHSY, CDR2 SAAADI. V was cut by 1 base and J by 1 base, with 10 bases left in between. The CDR3 loop spans 16 amino acids. The CDR3 protein is CASSEFRPLTNEKLFF. The CDR3 region has the DNA TGCGCCAGCAGTGAGTTTAGACCCCTAACTAATGAAAAACTGTTTTTT.

This clone has a single count. The chain couples TRBV6-5 to TRBJ2-2; tentatively, D is TRBD1 (6 bases). Germline assignment: CDR1 MNHEY and CDR2 SVGAGI. This CDR3 spans 15 amino acids. V was shortened by 0 bases and J by 1 base, with 6 bases between the two germline ends. CDR3 nucleotide sequence: TGTGCCAGCAGTTACTCGACAGGGAACACCGGGGAGCTGTTTTTT. Translation gives CASSYSTGNTGELFF.

The rearrangement joins TRBV13 to TRBJ2-7; 10 positions agree with TRBD1. CDR3 size: 16 residues. From germline, CDR1 is PRHDT and CDR2 FYEKMQ (reference sequence). Trimming removed 5 bases from V and 3 bases from J; junction bases left unmatched: 10. The CDR3 sequence: CASSIPRDRGGYEQYF. CDR3 bases: TGTGCCAGCAGCATCCCCCGGGACAGGGGAGGCTACGAGCAGTACTTC. The full variable domain, with the rest looked up from reference TRBV13 and TRBJ2-7, is AAGVIQSPRHLIKEKRETATLKCYPIPRHDTVYWYQQGPGQDPQFLISFYEKMQSDKGSIPDRFSAQQFSDYHSELNMSSLELGDSALYFCASSIPRDRGGYEQYFGPGTRLTVT.

The chain uses TRBV27 and TRBJ2-1; 9 nucleotides align to TRBD2. The CDR3 is made up of 14 amino acids. Looked up from germline, CDR1 is MNHEY and CDR2 is SMNVEV (reference sequence). The trim removed 4 bases at V and 8 bases at J, leaving 6 bases unmatched. This CDR3 reads CASSSRRGGYEQFF. For the CDR3, the DNA is TGTGCCAGCAGTTCCCGGCGGGGGGGCTATGAGCAGTTCTTC.

This chain joins TRBV28 and TRBJ2-3, with 7 bases fitting TRBD1. Germline V lookup: CDR1 MDHEN, CDR2 SYDVKM. The J segment lost 2 bases and the V segment lost 6 bases, leaving 8 bases of the junction unmatched. This CDR3 has 15 amino acids. The CDR3 DNA sequence: TGTGCCAGCAGCGATACAGGGGTCCTCACAGATACGCAGTATTTT. Translating gives CASSDTGVLTDTQYF.